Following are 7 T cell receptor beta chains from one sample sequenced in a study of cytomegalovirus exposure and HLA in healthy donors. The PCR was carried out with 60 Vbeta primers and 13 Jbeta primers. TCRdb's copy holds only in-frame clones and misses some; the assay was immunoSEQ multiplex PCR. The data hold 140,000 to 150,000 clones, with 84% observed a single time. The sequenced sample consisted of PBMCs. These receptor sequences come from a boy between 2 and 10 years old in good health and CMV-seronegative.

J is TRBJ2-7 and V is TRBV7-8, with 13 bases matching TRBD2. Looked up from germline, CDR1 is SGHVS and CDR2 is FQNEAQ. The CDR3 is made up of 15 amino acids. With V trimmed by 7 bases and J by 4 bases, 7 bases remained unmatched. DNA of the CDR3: TGTGCCAGCAACCAGGGACTAGCGGGGCCTTACGAGCAGTACTTC. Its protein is CASNQGLAGPYEQYF.

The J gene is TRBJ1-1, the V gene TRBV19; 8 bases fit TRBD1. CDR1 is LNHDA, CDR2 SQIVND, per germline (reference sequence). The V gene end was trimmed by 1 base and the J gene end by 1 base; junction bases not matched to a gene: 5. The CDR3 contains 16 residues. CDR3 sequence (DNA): TGTGCCAGTAGTATAGGAGGGGACAGGACGAACACTGAAGCTTTCTTT. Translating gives CASSIGGDRTNTEAFF.

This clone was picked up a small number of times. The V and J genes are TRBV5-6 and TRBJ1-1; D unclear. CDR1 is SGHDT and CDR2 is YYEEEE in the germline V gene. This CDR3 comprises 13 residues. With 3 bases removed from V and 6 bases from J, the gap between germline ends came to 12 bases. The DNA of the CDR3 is TGTGCCAGCAGCTCCCCGACGGAGCCTGAAGCTTTCTTT. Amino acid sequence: CASSSPTEPEAFF.

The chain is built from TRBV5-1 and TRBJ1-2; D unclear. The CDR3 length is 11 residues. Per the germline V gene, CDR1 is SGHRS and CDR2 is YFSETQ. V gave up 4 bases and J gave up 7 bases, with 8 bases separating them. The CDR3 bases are TGCGCCAGCAGCATTAACGGTGGCTACACCTTC. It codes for CASSINGGYTF.

The CDR3 sequence is CASSPQRTGVYNSPLHF. The CDR3, as DNA: TGTGCCAGCAGCCCCCAACGAACAGGGGTTTATAATTCACCCCTCCACTTT. The chain carries TRBV7-2 and TRBJ1-6, with TRBD1 matching 7 bases. This CDR3 is 17 amino acids long. Germline lookup yields CDR1 SGHTA and CDR2 FQGNSA. V lost 5 bases, J lost 4 bases, and 11 bases stayed unmatched.

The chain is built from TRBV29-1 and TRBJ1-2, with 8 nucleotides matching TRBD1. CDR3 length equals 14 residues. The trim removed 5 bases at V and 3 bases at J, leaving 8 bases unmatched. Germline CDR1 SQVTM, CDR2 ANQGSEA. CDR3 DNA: TGCAGCGTTACCGACAGGGGTGAGGACTATGGCTACACCTTC. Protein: CSVTDRGEDYGYTF.

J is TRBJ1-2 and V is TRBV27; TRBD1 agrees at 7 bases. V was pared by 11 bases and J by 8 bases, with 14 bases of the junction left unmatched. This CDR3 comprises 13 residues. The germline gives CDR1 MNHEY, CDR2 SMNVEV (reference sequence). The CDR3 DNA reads TGTGCCTCACACACCAGGGGGGTGGAGGGCTACACCTTC. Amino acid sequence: CASHTRGVEGYTF.